Below are 18 T cell receptor beta chains sequenced from a single sample in a study of beta chain features in type 1 diabetes. Study findings and constraints: TCRB CDR3s were moderately but significantly shorter in Type 1 diabetes patients in all four CD4+ subsets.

Expressed TCRB transcripts got sequenced, as all isolated RNA was reverse transcribed. Method: immunoSEQ multiplex PCR; TCRdb's copy keeps in-frame clones and lacks some. The profile shows over 300,000 clones, around 9.3% of them singletons. For these receptors, no antigen is known. Sequences were obtained from central memory CD4+ T cells from blood. The receptor set was obtained from a man aged 30 to 45 with type 1 diabetes.

This sequence joins TRBV7-2 and TRBJ1-6; D unresolved. V lost 5 bases and J 10 bases, leaving 9 bases between the germline ends. Germline lookup yields CDR1 SGHTA and CDR2 FQGNSA. CDR3 length: 12 residues. The CDR3 protein is CASSGGRSPLHF. The DNA for the CDR3 is TGTGCCAGCAGCGGTGGTAGATCACCCCTCCACTTT.

This clone was counted only a few times. At the DNA level, this CDR3 is encoded by other sequences in the same sample as well. The gene calls are TRBV11-2 and TRBJ2-3; 7 nucleotides line up with TRBD2. The CDR3 extends over 12 amino acids. Germline loops: CDR1 SGHAT, CDR2 FQNNGV. The J segment lost 4 bases and the V segment lost 9 bases, leaving 4 bases of the junction unmatched. The CDR3, as DNA: TGTGCCAGTGGGGAGGGGTCAGATACGCAGTATTTT. This translates into CASGEGSDTQYF.

The genes are TRBV18 and TRBJ2-3; 10 nucleotides line up with TRBD2. From germline, CDR1 is KGHSH and CDR2 LQKENI. V gave up 5 bases and J gave up 5 bases; unmatched junction bases: 4. This CDR3 has 14 residues. The CDR3 DNA sequence: TGTGCCAGCTCATCTAGGACTAGCGGAGATACGCAGTATTTT. This sequence encodes CASSSRTSGDTQYF.

The CDR3, as DNA: TGTGCCAGCAGCTTCGACAGGGCGAACACTGAAGCTTTCTTT. As protein: CASSFDRANTEAFF. This rearrangement joins TRBV7-2 to TRBJ1-1; 7 bases fit TRBD1. The ends lost 3 bases at V and 1 base at J; junction bases unmatched: 2. This CDR3 region has 14 residues. CDR1 is SGHTA and CDR2 is FQGNSA in the germline V gene. Full variable domain (rest looked up from reference TRBV7-2 and TRBJ1-1): GAGVSQSPSNKVTEKGKDVELRCDPISGHTALYWYRQSLGQGLEFLIYFQGNSAPDKSGLPSDRFSAERTGGSVSTLTIQRTQQEDSAVYLCASSFDRANTEAFFGQGTRLTVV.

This chain links TRBV6-6 with TRBJ1-6, with D possibly TRBD1 on 6 matching bases. The CDR3 totals 16 residues. V lost 6 bases to trimming and J lost 1 base, with 13 bases between them. Germline assignment: CDR1 MNHNY and CDR2 SVGAGI (reference sequence). The CDR3 nucleotides are TGTGCCAGCAGGTACAGGGATGAGTCCTATAATTCACCCCTCCACTTT. The encoded protein is CASRYRDESYNSPLHF.

The chain employs TRBV28 and TRBJ1-1; possible D gene TRBD1, 5 bases. The germline V gene encodes CDR1 MDHEN and CDR2 SYDVKM. The CDR3 has 15 residues. Trimming cost V 5 bases and J 1 base, with 14 bases left between them. As DNA, the CDR3 is TGTGCCAGCAGTCCCGGGTGGAGGGGGAACACTGAAGCTTTCTTT. This encodes CASSPGWRGNTEAFF.

The rearrangement joins TRBV2 to TRBJ2-1; the match to TRBD1 covers 9 bases. CDR3 size: 12 residues. J gave up 12 bases and V 3 bases, and 3 bases lay outside the gene matches. The germline gives CDR1 SNHLY, CDR2 FYNNEI. The CDR3 DNA reads as TGTGCCAGCAGTGAGGGACAGGGAAGGCAGTTCTTC. Its protein product is CASSEGQGRQFF.

This chain links TRBV2 with TRBJ1-4; possible D gene TRBD1, 5 bases. Germline CDR1 reads SNHLY; CDR2 reads FYNNEI. The CDR3 contains 15 residues. V was shortened by 6 bases and J by 0 bases, with 11 bases between the two germline ends. The CDR3 bases are TGTGCCAGCAGCACGCAAGGGGCAACTAATGAAAAACTGTTTTTT. As protein: CASSTQGATNEKLFF.

The rearrangement joins TRBV5-4 to TRBJ2-5; maybe TRBD2 (5 bases). The CDR3 contains 14 residues. The germline V gene encodes CDR1 SGHNT and CDR2 YYREEE (reference sequence). Trimming cost V 4 bases and J 2 bases, with 12 bases left between them. The CDR3 here is CASSLGLLQETQYF. The CDR3, as DNA: TGTGCCAGCAGCCTCGGACTGTTACAAGAGACCCAGTACTTC.

Only a few counts were recorded for this clone. The V gene is TRBV5-1, the J gene TRBJ2-2; TRBD2 aligns across 9 bases. This CDR3 has 16 amino acids. Germline CDR1 SGHRS, CDR2 YFSETQ. The V and J ends lost 0 bases and 3 bases, in that order; junction bases with no gene match: 3. The CDR3 DNA sequence: TGCGCCAGCAGCTTGGAGAGCGGGGGGCACACCGGGGAGCTGTTTTTT. This codes for CASSLESGGHTGELFF.

This clone was seen more than once but under ten times. The chain joins TRBV5-1 to TRBJ2-3; 8 positions match TRBD2. The CDR3 runs to 16 residues. Germline trimming cut 0 bases from V and 0 bases from J; bases unmatched to any gene: 3. Germline V lookup: CDR1 SGHRS, CDR2 YFSETQ. DNA of the CDR3: TGCGCCAGCAGCTTGGAGGCTAGCGGGAGCACAGATACGCAGTATTTT. This encodes CASSLEASGSTDTQYF.

This clone was detected ten times or more. This CDR3 is also generated by other DNA sequences in the sample. The chain uses TRBV7-2 and TRBJ2-6; D ambiguous. Germline lookup yields CDR1 SGHTA and CDR2 FQGNSA. The CDR3 totals 15 residues. The ends were cut back, 3 bases at V and 0 bases at J, with 6 bases in the middle. Written as DNA, the CDR3 is TGTGCCAGCAGCTTGGTCCGCTCTGGGGCCAACGTCCTGACTTTC. Translating it yields CASSLVRSGANVLTF.

The rearrangement uses TRBV7-2 and TRBJ1-1; no clear D gene. The CDR3 covers 13 residues. Germline lookup yields CDR1 SGHTA and CDR2 FQGNSA. V lost 3 bases to trimming and J lost 2 bases, with 7 bases between them. Here the CDR3 reads CASSLKINTEAFF. The CDR3 region has the DNA TGTGCCAGCAGCTTGAAGATTAACACTGAAGCTTTCTTT.

This sequence joins TRBV19 and TRBJ1-5; D is uncertain. The V end was cut by 5 bases, the J end by 0 bases, with 8 bases between. Germline V gene lookup returns CDR1 LNHDA and CDR2 SQIVND (reference sequence). The CDR3 loop spans 14 amino acids. For the CDR3, the DNA is TGTGCCAGTAGTTGGGCGGATAGCAATCAGCCCCAGCATTTT. This gives the protein CASSWADSNQPQHF.

This clone has ten or more counts. This sequence joins TRBV11-2 and TRBJ2-3; D possibly corresponds to TRBD2 (7 bases). The CDR3 has 14 amino acids. Germline assignment: CDR1 SGHAT and CDR2 FQNNGV. V lost 4 bases to trimming and J lost 4 bases, with 12 bases between them. CDR3 sequence: CASSSSGGPDTQYF. CDR3 in DNA: TGTGCCAGCAGCTCCTCGGGGGGCCCAGATACGCAGTATTTT.

This chain joins TRBV28 and TRBJ2-1; TRBD1 agrees at 8 bases. The CDR3 spans 16 residues. Germline CDR1 reads MDHEN; CDR2 reads SYDVKM. Trimming took 4 bases from V and 3 from J; bases not matched to a gene: 8. The CDR3 DNA reads as TGTGCCAGCAGTTCGGCACAAGGGACAGGCTACAATGAGCAGTTCTTC. Encoded protein: CASSSAQGTGYNEQFF.

This clone was seen more than once but under ten times. The chain carries TRBV7-9 and TRBJ2-2, with D possibly TRBD1 on 5 matching bases. Germline CDR1 and CDR2: SEHNR and FQNEAQ (reference sequence). This CDR3 is 18 amino acids long. Trimming stripped 5 bases from V and 4 bases from J, with 23 bases between. This CDR3 is CASSEDGARPSGTGELFF. In nucleotides, the CDR3 is TGTGCCAGCAGCGAAGATGGGGCCAGACCTTCCGGCACCGGGGAGCTGTTTTTT.

The rearrangement joins TRBV30 to TRBJ1-2; D remains unclear. The V gene's germline CDR1 is GTSNPN and CDR2 SVGIG (reference sequence). This CDR3 region has 12 residues. V lost 2 bases and J lost 3, with 7 bases in between. The CDR3 DNA reads TGTGCCTGGAGTTATACAGACTATGGCTACACCTTC. Protein sequence: CAWSYTDYGYTF.